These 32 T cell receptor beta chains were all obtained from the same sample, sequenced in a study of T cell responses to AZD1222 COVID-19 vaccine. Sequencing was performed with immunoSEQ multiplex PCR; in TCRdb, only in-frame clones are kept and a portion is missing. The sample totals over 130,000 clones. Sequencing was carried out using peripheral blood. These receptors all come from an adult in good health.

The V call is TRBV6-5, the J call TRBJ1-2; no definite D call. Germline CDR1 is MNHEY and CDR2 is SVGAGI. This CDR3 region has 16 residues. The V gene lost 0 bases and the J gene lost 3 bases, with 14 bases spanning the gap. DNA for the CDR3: TGTGCCAGCAGTTACTCGTTATCGATGAACCACTATGGCTACACCTTC. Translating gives CASSYSLSMNHYGYTF.

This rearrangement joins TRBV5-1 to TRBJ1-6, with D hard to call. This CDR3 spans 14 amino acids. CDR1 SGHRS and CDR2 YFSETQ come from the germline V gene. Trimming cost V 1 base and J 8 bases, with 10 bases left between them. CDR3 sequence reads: CASSLRARDSPLHF. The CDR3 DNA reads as TGCGCCAGCAGCTTGAGAGCTCGAGATTCACCCCTCCACTTT.

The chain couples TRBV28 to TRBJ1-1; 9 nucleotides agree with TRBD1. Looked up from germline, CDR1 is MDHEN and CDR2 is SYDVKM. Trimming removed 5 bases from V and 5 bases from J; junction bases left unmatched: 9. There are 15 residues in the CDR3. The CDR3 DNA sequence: TGTGCCAGCAGTCAAATGACAGGGGGAAGGACTGAAGCTTTCTTT. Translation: CASSQMTGGRTEAFF.

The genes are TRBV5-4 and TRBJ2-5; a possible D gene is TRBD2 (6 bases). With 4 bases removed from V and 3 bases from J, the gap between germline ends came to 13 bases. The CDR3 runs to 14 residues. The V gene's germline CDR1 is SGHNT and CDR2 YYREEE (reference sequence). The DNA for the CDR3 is TGTGCCAGCAGCCGGATGGGGGAGGAAGAGACCCAGTACTTC. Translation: CASSRMGEEETQYF. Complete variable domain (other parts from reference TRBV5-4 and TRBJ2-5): ETGVTQSPTHLIKTRGQQVTLRCSSQSGHNTVSWYQQALGQGPQFIFQYYREEENGRGNFPPRFSGLQFPNYSSELNVNALELDDSALYLCASSRMGEEETQYFGPGTRLLVL.

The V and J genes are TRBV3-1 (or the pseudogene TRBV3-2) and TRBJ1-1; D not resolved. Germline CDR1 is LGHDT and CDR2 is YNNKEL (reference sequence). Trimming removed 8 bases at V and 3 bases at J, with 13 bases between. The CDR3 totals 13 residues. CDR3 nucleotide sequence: TGTGCCAGCTCCTCAACCCGGGACACTGAAGCTTTCTTT. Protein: CASSSTRDTEAFF.

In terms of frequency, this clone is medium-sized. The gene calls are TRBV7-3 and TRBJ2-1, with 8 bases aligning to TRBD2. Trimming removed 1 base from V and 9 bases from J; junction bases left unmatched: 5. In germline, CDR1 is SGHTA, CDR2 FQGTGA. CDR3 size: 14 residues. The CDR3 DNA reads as TGTGCCAGCAGCTTAATTAGCGGGGAGGGTGAGCAGTTCTTC. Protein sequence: CASSLISGEGEQFF.

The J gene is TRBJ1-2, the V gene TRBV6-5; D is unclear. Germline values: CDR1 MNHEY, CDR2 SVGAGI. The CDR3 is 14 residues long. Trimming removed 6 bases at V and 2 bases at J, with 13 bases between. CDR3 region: CASRTLDGNYGYTF. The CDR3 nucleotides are TGTGCCAGCAGGACCTTGGACGGAAACTATGGCTACACCTTC.

The CDR3 loop is CASSQTGGAFF. In nucleotides, the CDR3 is TGTGCCAGCAGCCAGACAGGGGGAGCTTTCTTT. J is TRBJ1-1 and V is TRBV4-2; 9 bases fit TRBD1. Trimming took 3 bases from V and 10 from J; bases not matched to a gene: 0. There are 11 residues in the CDR3. CDR1 is LGHNA, CDR2 YNFKEQ, per germline.

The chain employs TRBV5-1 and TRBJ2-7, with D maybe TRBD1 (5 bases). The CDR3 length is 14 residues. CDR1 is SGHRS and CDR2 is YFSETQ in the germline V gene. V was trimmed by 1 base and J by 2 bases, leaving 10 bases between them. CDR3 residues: CASSLPQGPYEQYF. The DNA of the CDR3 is TGCGCCAGCAGCTTGCCTCAGGGTCCCTACGAGCAGTACTTC.

CDR3 region: CASSPDRGRITNYGYTF. The CDR3 DNA sequence: TGTGCCAGCAGCCCGGACAGGGGGCGAATAACGAACTATGGCTACACCTTC. The chain recombines TRBV16 with TRBJ1-2; 11 bases match TRBD1. V dropped 4 bases and J dropped 2; count of bases not matched to a gene: 9. CDR3 length: 17 residues. CDR1 and CDR2 from the germline V gene are KGHSY and FQNENV.

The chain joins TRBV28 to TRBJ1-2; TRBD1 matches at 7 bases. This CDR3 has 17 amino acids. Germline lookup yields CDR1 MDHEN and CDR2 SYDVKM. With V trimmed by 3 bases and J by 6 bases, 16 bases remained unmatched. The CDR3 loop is CASSFRNHFRDRDGYTF. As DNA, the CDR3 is TGTGCCAGCAGTTTCCGCAATCACTTCCGGGACAGAGATGGCTACACCTTC.

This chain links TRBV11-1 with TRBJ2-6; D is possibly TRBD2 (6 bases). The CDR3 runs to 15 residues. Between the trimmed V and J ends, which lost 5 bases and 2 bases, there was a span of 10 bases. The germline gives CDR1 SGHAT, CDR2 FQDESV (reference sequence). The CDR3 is CASSRGSTGANVLTF. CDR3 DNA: TGTGCCAGCAGCCGGGGGTCGACTGGGGCCAACGTCCTGACTTTC.

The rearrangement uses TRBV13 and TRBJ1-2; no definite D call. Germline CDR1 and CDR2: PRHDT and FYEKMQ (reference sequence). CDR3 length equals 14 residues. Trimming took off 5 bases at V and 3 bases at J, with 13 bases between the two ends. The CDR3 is CASSPPPGYYGYTF. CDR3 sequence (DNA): TGTGCCAGCAGCCCTCCGCCGGGATACTATGGCTACACCTTC.

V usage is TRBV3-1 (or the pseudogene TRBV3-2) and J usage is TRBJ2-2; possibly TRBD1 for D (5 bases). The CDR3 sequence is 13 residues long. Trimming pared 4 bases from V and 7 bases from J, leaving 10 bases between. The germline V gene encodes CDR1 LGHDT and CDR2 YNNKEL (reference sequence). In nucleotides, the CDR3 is TGTGCCAGCAGCCTTAGCAGGGTCGGGGAGCTGTTTTTT. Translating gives CASSLSRVGELFF.

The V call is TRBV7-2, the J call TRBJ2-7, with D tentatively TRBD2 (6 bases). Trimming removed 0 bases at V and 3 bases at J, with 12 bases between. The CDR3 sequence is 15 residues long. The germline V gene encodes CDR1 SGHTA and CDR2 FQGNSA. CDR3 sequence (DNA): TGTGCCAGCAGCTTAGCTTCGGAGGGGCTCTACGAGCAGTACTTC. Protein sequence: CASSLASEGLYEQYF.

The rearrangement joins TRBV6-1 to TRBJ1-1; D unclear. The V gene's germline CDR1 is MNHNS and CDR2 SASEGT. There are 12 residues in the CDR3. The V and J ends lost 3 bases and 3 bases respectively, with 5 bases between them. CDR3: CASSEAYTEAFF. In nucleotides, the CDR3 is TGTGCCAGCAGTGAGGCTTACACTGAAGCTTTCTTT.

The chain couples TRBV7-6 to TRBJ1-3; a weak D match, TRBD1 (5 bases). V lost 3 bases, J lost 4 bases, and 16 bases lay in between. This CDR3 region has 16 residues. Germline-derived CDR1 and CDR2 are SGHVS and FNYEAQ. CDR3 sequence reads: CASSFSIGAQGNTIYF. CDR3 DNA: TGTGCCAGCAGCTTTAGCATTGGGGCGCAAGGAAACACCATATATTTT.

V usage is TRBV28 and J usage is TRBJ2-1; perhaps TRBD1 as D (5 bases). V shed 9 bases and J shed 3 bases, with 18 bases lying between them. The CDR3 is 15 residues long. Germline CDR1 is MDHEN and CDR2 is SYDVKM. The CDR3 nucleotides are TGTGCCAGTCCCCCCAGCGACAGTCTCTACAATGAGCAGTTCTTC. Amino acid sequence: CASPPSDSLYNEQFF.

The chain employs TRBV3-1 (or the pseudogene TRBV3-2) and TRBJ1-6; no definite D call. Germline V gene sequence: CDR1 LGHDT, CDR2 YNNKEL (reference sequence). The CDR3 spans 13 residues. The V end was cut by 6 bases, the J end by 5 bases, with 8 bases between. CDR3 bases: TGTGCCAGCAGAACGAGTAATAATTCACCCCTCCACTTT. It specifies CASRTSNNSPLHF.

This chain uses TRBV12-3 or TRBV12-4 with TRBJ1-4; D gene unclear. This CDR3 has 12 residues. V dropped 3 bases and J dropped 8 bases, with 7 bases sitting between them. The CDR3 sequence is CASSFMREKLFF. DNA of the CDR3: TGTGCCAGCAGTTTTATGAGAGAAAAACTGTTTTTT.

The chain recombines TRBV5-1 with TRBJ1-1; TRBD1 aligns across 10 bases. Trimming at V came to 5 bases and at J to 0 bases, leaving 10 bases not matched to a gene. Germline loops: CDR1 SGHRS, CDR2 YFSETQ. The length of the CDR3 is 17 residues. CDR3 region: CASRFGQGVRLNTEAFF. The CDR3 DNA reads TGCGCCAGCAGGTTTGGACAGGGGGTTCGCTTGAACACTGAAGCTTTCTTT.

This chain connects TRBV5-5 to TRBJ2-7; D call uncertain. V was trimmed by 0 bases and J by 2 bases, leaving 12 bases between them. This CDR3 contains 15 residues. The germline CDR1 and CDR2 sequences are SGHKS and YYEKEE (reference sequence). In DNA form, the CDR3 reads TGTGCCAGCAGCTTGGCGGCGCAGGCGACCTACGAGCAGTACTTC. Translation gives CASSLAAQATYEQYF. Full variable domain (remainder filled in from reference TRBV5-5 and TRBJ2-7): DAGVTQSPTHLIKTRGQQVTLRCSPISGHKSVSWYQQVLGQGPQFIFQYYEKEERGRGNFPDRFSARQFPNYSSELNVNALLLGDSALYLCASSLAAQATYEQYFGPGTRLTVT.

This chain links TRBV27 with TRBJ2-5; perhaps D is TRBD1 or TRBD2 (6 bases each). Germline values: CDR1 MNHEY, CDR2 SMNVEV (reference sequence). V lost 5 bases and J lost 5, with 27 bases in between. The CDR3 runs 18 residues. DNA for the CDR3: TGTGCCAGCAGTCCAACGAGCCTCCGGGCCCTGGGGGGCGAGACCCAGTACTTC. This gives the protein CASSPTSLRALGGETQYF.

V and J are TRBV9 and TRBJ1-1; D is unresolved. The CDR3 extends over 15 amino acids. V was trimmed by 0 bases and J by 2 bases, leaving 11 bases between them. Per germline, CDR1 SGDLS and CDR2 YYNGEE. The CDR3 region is CASSVGFRANTEAFF. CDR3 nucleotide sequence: TGTGCCAGCAGCGTAGGATTCAGAGCTAACACTGAAGCTTTCTTT. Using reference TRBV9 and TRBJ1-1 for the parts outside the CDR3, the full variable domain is DSGVTQTPKHLITATGQRVTLRCSPRSGDLSVYWYQQSLDQGLQFLIQYYNGEERAKGNILERFSAQQFPDLHSELNLSSLELGDSALYFCASSVGFRANTEAFFGQGTRLTVV.

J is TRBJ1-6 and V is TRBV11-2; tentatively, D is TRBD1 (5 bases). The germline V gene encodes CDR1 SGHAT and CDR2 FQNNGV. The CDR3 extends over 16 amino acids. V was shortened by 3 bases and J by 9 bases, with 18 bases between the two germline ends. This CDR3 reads CASSFSSYRQTSPLHF. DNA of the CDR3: TGTGCCAGCAGCTTCTCCTCTTACAGACAGACTTCACCCCTCCACTTT.

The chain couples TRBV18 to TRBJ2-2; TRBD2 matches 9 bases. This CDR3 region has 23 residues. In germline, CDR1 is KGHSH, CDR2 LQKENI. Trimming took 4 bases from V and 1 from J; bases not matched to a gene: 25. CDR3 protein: CASSLLHWTLSSGGLGNTGELFF. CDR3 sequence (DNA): TGTGCCAGCTCACTTTTACACTGGACTCTAAGTAGCGGGGGCCTTGGGAACACCGGGGAGCTGTTTTTT.

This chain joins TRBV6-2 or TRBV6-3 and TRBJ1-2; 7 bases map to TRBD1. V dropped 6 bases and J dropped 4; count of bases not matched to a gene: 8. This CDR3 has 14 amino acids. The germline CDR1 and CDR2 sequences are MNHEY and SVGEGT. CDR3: CASRPGQVRYGYTF. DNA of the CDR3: TGTGCCAGCAGACCTGGACAGGTTCGCTATGGCTACACCTTC.

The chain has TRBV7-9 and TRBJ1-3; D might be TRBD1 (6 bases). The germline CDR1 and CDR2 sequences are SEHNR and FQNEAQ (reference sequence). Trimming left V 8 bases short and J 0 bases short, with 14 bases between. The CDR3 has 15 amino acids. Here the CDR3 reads CASSLWGRSGNTIYF. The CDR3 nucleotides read TGTGCCAGCTCCCTGTGGGGGCGCTCTGGAAACACCATATATTTT.

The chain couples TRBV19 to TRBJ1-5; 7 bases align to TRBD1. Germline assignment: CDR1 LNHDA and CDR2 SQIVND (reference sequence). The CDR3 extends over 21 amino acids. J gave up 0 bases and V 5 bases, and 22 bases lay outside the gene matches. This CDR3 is CASSPGGVQGWLSFSNQPQHF. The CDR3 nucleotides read TGTGCCAGTAGTCCTGGTGGCGTACAGGGGTGGCTCTCTTTTAGCAATCAGCCCCAGCATTTT. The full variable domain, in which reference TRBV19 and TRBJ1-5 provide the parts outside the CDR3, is DGGITQSPKYLFRKEGQNVTLSCEQNLNHDAMYWYRQDPGQGLRLIYYSQIVNDFQKGDIAEGYSVSREKKESFPLTVTSAQKNPTAFYLCASSPGGVQGWLSFSNQPQHFGDGTRLSIL.

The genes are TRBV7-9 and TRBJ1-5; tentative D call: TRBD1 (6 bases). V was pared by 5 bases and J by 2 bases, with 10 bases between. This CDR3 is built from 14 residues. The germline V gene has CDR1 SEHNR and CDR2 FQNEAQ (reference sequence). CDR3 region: CASSQGRGNQPQHF. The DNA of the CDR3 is TGTGCCAGCAGCCAGGGGAGGGGCAATCAGCCCCAGCATTTT.

CDR3 bases: TGTGCCAGCACCCCCCAACAGGTTACCAATGAGCAGTTCTTC. It yields the protein CASTPQQVTNEQFF. V gene TRBV9 combines with J gene TRBJ2-1, with D tentatively TRBD1 (5 bases). The germline V and J ends were trimmed by 6 bases and 6 bases, with 16 bases remaining between them. Germline V gene lookup returns CDR1 SGDLS and CDR2 YYNGEE. This CDR3 region has 14 residues.

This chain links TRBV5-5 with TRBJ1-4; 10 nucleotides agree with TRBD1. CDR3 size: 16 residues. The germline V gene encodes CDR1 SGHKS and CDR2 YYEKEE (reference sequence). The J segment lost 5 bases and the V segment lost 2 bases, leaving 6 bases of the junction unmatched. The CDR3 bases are TGTGCCAGCAGCTTCGTTCCGGGACAGGGGAATGAAAAACTGTTTTTT. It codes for CASSFVPGQGNEKLFF.